This T cell receptor (beta chain) is drawn from a study of blood T cell repertoires in COVID-19. About the study: Material from acute and convalescent COVID-19 was sourced from the United States, Italy and Spain. In each case, the material was cDNA or gDNA derived from T cells, B-cell-depleted T cells, or PBMCs.

Per the authors' pipeline: By means of reference gene primer amplification, nucleated cell counts were estimated. Profiled with immunoSEQ multiplex PCR; TCRdb holds only in-frame clones, not every one. From that table come the V and J calls and clone size; the DNA was used to work out D and trimming. The sample consists of over 20,000 clones, over 55% of them appearing once. Trimming pared 6 bases from V and 6 bases from J, leaving 14 bases between. The CDR3 length is 13 residues. Germline loops: CDR1 SGHRS, CDR2 YFSETQ. Sequences were obtained from peripheral blood. The rearrangement uses TRBV5-1 and TRBJ2-3, with D possibly TRBD2 on 6 matching bases. The sequence came from an elderly woman with acute or convalescent COVID-19. CDR3 sequence: CASTLEGWDTQYF. The CDR3 DNA reads as TGCGCCAGCACCCTGGAGGGATGGGATACGCAGTATTTT.